These T cell receptor beta chains were read from a single sample in a study of blood T cell repertoires in COVID-19. TCRdb's table, derived via immunoSEQ multiplex PCR, lists solely in-frame clones and lacks some. The data contain about 120,000 clones, 75% to 90% of them singletons. The sequenced sample consisted of peripheral blood. The receptors stem from a human donor with acute or convalescent COVID-19. The donor label of this sample is uncertain. CDR3s include the opening cysteine and the closing phenylalanine or tryptophan. D genes are given only for firm matches. Expanded clones are given a class, and other clones once, few, many or no size at all.

12,NA,TRBV5-1,TRBJ1-2,NA,TGCGCCAGCAGAGACGGACAGTATGGCTACACCTTC,CASRDGQYGYTF
18,NA,TRBV27,TRBJ1-5,TRBD1,TGTGCCAGCAGTTTCCCCGAGACAAAGACAGGGCCCAATCAGCCCCAGCATTTT,CASSFPETKTGPNQPQHF
15,few,TRBV7-2,TRBJ2-7,TRBD2,TGTGCCAGCAGCTTATGGCCTAGCGGGAGCTACGAGCAGTACTTC,CASSLWPSGSYEQYF
15,once,TRBV7-2,TRBJ1-1,TRBD1,TGTGCCAGCAGCGCGCGACAGGGGATGAACACTGAAGCTTTCTTT,CASSARQGMNTEAFF
16,NA,TRBV7-2,TRBJ2-1,TRBD2,TGTGCCAGCAGAAGACATGGGACTAGCGGGAGGAATGAGCAGTTCTTC,CASRRHGTSGRNEQFF
15,NA,TRBV15,TRBJ1-2,TRBD1,TGTGCCACCAGCAGAGTAAGGGACAGGGGGCATGGCTACACCTTC,CATSRVRDRGHGYTF
14,once,TRBV5-1,TRBJ1-1,NA,TGCGCCAGCAGCTTTGCAGGGGCCGGGGCTGAAGCTTTCTTT,CASSFAGAGAEAFF
17,NA,TRBV13,TRBJ1-3,TRBD1,TGTGCCAGCAGCTCCGCTTACCTCCGGGACAGGGTAGACACCATATATTTT,CASSSAYLRDRVDTIYF
15,NA,TRBV19,TRBJ1-2,NA,TGTGCCAGTAGTGATATTTATGACATCAACTATGGCTACACCTTC,CASSDIYDINYGYTF
15,few,TRBV4-1,TRBJ1-4,NA,TGCGCCAGCAGCCAGTTAAAAGGGGGAGCTGAAAAACTGTTTTTT,CASSQLKGGAEKLFF
14,NA,TRBV28,TRBJ2-1,NA,TGTGCCAGCGTCCGGGGTGATTTACACAATGAGCAGTTCTTC,CASVRGDLHNEQFF
15,once,TRBV28,TRBJ2-2,TRBD1,TGTGCCAGCAGTCCCCCGGACAGGGGGCCCGGGGAGCTGTTTTTT,CASSPPDRGPGELFF
15,NA,TRBV5-4,TRBJ2-1,NA,TGTGCCAGCAGCTTGGACGGGTTCTCCTACAATGAGCAGTTCTTC,CASSLDGFSYNEQFF
14,NA,TRBV6-5,TRBJ2-2,TRBD1,TGTGCCAGCAGGGGACAGGGAGACACCGGGGAGCTGTTTTTT,CASRGQGDTGELFF
16,NA,TRBV3-1/TRBV3-2,TRBJ1-3,NA,TGTGCCAGCAGCCAAGATTTGACAGTCTCTGGAAACACCATATATTTT,CASSQDLTVSGNTIYF
14,NA,TRBV19,TRBJ1-1,NA,TGTGCCAGTAGTATGGTGCAGTATTCCACTGAAGCTTTCTTT,CASSMVQYSTEAFF
13,NA,TRBV6-4,TRBJ1-6,NA,TGTGCCAGCAGTGAGGAGGGGAATTCACCCCTCCACTTT,CASSEEGNSPLHF
13,NA,TRBV19,TRBJ1-5,NA,TGTGCCAGTAGTGTATACTCACGTCAGCCCCAGCATTTT,CASSVYSRQPQHF
16,NA,TRBV6-6,TRBJ1-4,TRBD1,TGTGCCAGCAGTTCCGCCCTTCGACAGGGGGATGAAAAACTGTTTTTT,CASSSALRQGDEKLFF
14,once,TRBV28,TRBJ1-4,NA,TGTGCCAGCAGCCCCCCAGGGGATCGTGGAAAACTGTTTTTT,CASSPPGDRGKLFF
20,NA,TRBV18,TRBJ2-3,TRBD2,TGTGCCAGCTCATACCAGATGACTAGCGGGGGGGTGAAGGGCACAGATACGCAGTATTTT,CASSYQMTSGGVKGTDTQYF
17,NA,TRBV10-3,TRBJ2-5,TRBD1,TGTGCCATCAGTGAGTCGTTAGTAAGGGGGCGCAAAGAGACCCAGTACTTC,CAISESLVRGRKETQYF
15,NA,TRBV5-1,TRBJ2-7,TRBD1,TGCGCCAGCAGCTTGGGTGGGACAGGGGGTTACGAGCAGTACTTC,CASSLGGTGGYEQYF
16,NA,TRBV10-3,TRBJ2-3,NA,TGTGCCATCAGTGACCGGGACACCATAAGCACAGATACGCAGTATTTT,CAISDRDTISTDTQYF
16,once,TRBV5-1,TRBJ2-5,TRBD2,TGCGCCAGCAGAACCGGGACTAGCGGAGATTCGGAGACCCAGTACTTC,CASRTGTSGDSETQYF
15,NA,TRBV7-2,TRBJ2-2,NA,TGTGCCAGCAGCTTTGACCCGGGGAACACCGGGGAGCTGTTTTTT,CASSFDPGNTGELFF
12,NA,TRBV7-2,TRBJ1-2,NA,TGTGCCAGCAGCTTAATGTTGGCCGGCTACACCTTC,CASSLMLAGYTF
14,NA,TRBV18,TRBJ2-3,NA,TGTGCCAGCTCACCACCGGGGCTCACAGATACGCAGTATTTT,CASSPPGLTDTQYF
15,NA,TRBV28,TRBJ2-1,TRBD2,TGTGCCAGCAGCCAAACAGCGGGAGGGCCTTATGAGCAGTTCTTC,CASSQTAGGPYEQFF
14,NA,TRBV29-1,TRBJ2-1,NA,TGCAGCGTTGAAGTTCGGAGCTCCTACAATGAGCAGTTCTTC,CSVEVRSSYNEQFF
15,NA,TRBV5-6,TRBJ2-1,TRBD2,TGTGCCAGCACCGAAGCGGGAGGGCCCTACAATGAGCAGTTCTTC,CASTEAGGPYNEQFF
13,NA,TRBV7-2,TRBJ2-7,NA,TGTGCCAGCAGCTTAGATCAGATCTACGAGCAGTACTTC,CASSLDQIYEQYF
15,NA,TRBV6-2/TRBV6-3,TRBJ2-7,TRBD1,TGTGCCAGCAGTTATGTGGCGGCAGGGGGTAGGGAGCAGTACTTC,CASSYVAAGGREQYF
15,NA,TRBV27,TRBJ2-3,NA,TGTGCCAGCAGTTTTGGGCGGGGCGGCACAGATACGCAGTATTTT,CASSFGRGGTDTQYF
14,NA,TRBV27,TRBJ2-6,NA,TGTGCCAGCAGTTTGCTCGGTGGGGCCAACGTCCTGACTTTC,CASSLLGGANVLTF